This T cell receptor beta chain appears in the sequencing data of a study of vaccination and CD4 T cells after COVID-19. As for the study in general: Two of the convalescents were Hispanic, and the group consisted of six males and four females. Collection of post-COVID samples occurred a median roughly 92 days after diagnosis, spanning a range of 35 to 161. SARS-CoV-2, HCoV-NL63, HCoV-OC43 and HCoV-229E supplied the overlapping spike peptides used to stimulate cells. Median time from second vaccine dose to sampling was approximately 69 days (14 to 241).

Sequence data for DNA of cultured CD4+ T cells were generated by the Oncomine TCR Beta short-read assay. TCRdb re-called the PCR reads through MiXCR, storing one row per CDR3 protein. Altogether about 14,000 distinct CDR3 sequences are present, less than 70% being singletons, with the ten largest covering over 15%. The treatment denotes: approximately 10-day PBMC culture with coronavirus spike peptide pools or control peptides (ViraFEST assay). This CDR3 is built from 13 residues. Germline lookup yields CDR1 SNHLY and CDR2 FYNNEI. Deletions cut 4 bases from V and 5 bases from J, with 12 bases between. Comment on this clonotype: Antigen unknown.

Sequenced sample: CD4+ T cells from blood, cultured in vitro. The source is a human donor who had recovered from COVID-19. V and J are TRBV2 and TRBJ2-7; D gene unclear. The DNA of the CDR3 is TGTGCCAGCAGTGTGGAGTTGGAAGACGAGCAGTACTTC. It codes for CASSVELEDEQYF.